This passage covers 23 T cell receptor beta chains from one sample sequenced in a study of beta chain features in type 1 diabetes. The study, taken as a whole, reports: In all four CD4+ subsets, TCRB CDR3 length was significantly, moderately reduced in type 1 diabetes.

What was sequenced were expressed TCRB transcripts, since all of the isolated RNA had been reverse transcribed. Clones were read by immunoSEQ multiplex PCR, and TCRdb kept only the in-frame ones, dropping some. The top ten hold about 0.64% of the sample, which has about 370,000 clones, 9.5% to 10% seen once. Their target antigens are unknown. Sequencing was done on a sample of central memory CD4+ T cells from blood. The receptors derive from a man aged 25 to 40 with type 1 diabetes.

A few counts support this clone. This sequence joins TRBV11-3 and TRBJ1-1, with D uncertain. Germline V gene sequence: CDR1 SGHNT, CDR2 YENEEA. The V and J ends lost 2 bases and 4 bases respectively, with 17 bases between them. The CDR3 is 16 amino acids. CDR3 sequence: CASSLTVGTEPTEAFF. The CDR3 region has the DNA TGTGCCAGCAGCTTAACCGTAGGTACAGAGCCCACTGAAGCTTTCTTT.

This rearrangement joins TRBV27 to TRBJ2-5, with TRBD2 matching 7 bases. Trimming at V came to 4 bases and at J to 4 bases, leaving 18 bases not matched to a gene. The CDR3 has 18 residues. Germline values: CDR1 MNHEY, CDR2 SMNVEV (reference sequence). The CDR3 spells CASSSAGEGGVWGETQYF. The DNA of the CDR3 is TGTGCCAGCAGTTCAGCTGGAGAGGGAGGGGTATGGGGAGAGACCCAGTACTTC.

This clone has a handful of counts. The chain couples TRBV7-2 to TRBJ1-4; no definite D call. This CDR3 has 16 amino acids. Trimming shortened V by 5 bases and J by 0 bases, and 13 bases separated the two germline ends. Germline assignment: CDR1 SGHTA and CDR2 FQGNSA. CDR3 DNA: TGTGCCAGCAGCCAAGTGGTTGGAGCAACTAATGAAAAACTGTTTTTT. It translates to CASSQVVGATNEKLFF.

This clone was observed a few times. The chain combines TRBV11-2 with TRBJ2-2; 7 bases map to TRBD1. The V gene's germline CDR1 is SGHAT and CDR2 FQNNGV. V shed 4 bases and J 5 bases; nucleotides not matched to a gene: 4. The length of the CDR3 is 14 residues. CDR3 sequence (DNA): TGTGCCAGCAGCTCCCTGGACAGGACCGGGGAGCTGTTTTTT. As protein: CASSSLDRTGELFF.

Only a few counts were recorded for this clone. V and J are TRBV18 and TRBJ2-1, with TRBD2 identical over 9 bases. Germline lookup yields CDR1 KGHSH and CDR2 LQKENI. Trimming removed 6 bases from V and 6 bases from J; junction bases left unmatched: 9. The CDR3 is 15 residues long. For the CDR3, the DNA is TGTGCCAGCTCCCCGCGGGAGGGCCAGGGCAATGAGCAGTTCTTC. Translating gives CASSPREGQGNEQFF.

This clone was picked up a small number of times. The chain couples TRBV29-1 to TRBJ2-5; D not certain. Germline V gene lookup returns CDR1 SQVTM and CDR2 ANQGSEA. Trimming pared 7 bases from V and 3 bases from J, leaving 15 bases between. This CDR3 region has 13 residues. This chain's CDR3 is CSASPSSKETQYF. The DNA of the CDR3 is TGCAGCGCTTCACCCTCCTCTAAAGAGACCCAGTACTTC.

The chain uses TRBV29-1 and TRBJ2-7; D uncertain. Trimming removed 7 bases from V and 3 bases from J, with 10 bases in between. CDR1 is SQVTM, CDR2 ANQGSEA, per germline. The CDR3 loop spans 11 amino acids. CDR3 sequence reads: CSAAFDYEQYF. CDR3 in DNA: TGCAGCGCCGCCTTCGACTACGAGCAGTACTTC.

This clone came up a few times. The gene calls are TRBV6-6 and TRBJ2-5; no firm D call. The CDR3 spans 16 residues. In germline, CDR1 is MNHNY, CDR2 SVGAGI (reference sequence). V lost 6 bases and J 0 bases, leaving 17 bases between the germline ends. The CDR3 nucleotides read TGTGCCAGCAGCCTCTCCGCCGACAACTACCAAGAGACCCAGTACTTC. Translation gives CASSLSADNYQETQYF.

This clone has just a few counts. The CDR3 here is CASSSTGASNQPQHF. The CDR3 region has the DNA TGCGCCAGCAGCTCCACAGGGGCGAGCAATCAGCCCCAGCATTTT. The chain carries TRBV5-1 and TRBJ1-5; TRBD1 matches 7 bases. This CDR3 has 15 residues. V gave up 3 bases and J gave up 1 base; unmatched junction bases: 4. Germline V gene data show CDR1 as SGHRS and CDR2 as YFSETQ.

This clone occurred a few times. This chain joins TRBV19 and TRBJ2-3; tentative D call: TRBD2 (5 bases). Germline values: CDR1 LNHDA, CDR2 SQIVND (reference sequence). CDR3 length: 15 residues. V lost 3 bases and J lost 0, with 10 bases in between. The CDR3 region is CASSMIGLSTDTQYF. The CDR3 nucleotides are TGTGCCAGTAGTATGATAGGACTTAGCACAGATACGCAGTATTTT.

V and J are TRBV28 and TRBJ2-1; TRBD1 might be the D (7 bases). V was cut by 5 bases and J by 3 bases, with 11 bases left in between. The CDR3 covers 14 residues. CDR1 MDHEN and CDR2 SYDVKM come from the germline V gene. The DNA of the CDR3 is TGTGCCAGCAGTCCAGGGGGGCACTACAATGAGCAGTTCTTC. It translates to CASSPGGHYNEQFF.

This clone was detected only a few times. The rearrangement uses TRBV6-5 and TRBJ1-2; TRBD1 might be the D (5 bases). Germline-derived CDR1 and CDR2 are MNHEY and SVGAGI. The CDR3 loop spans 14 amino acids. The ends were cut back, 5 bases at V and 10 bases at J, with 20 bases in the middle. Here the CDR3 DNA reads TGTGCCAGCAGTGAGATTGGGGGACGCGGGGCCTACACCTTC. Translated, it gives CASSEIGGRGAYTF.

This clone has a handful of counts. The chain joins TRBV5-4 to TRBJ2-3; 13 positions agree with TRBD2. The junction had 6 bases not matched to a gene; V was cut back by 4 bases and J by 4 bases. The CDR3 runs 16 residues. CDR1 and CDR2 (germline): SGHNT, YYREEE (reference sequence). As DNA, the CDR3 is TGTGCCAGCAGCGGCGGACTAGCGGGAGTCGCAGATACGCAGTATTTT. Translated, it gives CASSGGLAGVADTQYF.

CDR3 in amino acids: CASQTHSNTGELFF. The CDR3, as DNA: TGTGCCAGCCAGACACATTCGAACACCGGGGAGCTGTTTTTT. The chain links TRBV19 to TRBJ2-2; D uncertain. The CDR3 contains 14 residues. Germline-derived CDR1 and CDR2 are LNHDA and SQIVND (reference sequence). V lost 9 bases to trimming and J lost 0 bases, with 11 bases between them.

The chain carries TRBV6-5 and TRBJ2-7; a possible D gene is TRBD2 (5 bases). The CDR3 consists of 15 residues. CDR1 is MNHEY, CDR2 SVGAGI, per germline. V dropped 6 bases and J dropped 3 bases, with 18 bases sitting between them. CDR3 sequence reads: CASRPLVGLFYEQYF. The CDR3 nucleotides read TGTGCCAGCAGACCACTAGTTGGACTGTTCTACGAGCAGTACTTC.

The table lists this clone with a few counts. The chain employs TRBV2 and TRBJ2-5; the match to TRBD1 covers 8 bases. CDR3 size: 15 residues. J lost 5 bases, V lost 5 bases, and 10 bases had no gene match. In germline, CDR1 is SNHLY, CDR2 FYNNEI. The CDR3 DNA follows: TGTGCCAGCAGTCTTCTGACAGGGGCAAGGGAGACCCAGTACTTC. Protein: CASSLLTGARETQYF.

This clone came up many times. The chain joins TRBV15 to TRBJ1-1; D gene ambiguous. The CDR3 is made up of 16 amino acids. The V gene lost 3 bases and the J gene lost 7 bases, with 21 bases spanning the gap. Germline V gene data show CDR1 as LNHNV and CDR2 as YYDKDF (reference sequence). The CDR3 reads CATSRGTVRAPHEAFF. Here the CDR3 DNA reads TGTGCCACCAGCAGGGGTACAGTCCGAGCCCCACATGAAGCTTTCTTT.

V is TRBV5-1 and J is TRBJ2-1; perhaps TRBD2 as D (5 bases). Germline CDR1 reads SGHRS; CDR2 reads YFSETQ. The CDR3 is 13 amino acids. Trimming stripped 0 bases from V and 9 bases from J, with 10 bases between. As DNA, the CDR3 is TGCGCCAGCAGCTTGGTGGGAGAGGGTGAGCAGTTCTTC. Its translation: CASSLVGEGEQFF. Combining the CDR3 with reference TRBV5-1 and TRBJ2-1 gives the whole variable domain KAGVTQTPRYLIKTRGQQVTLSCSPISGHRSVSWYQQTPGQGLQFLFEYFSETQRNKGNFPGRFSGRQFSNSRSEMNVSTLELGDSALYLCASSLVGEGEQFFGPGTRLTVL.

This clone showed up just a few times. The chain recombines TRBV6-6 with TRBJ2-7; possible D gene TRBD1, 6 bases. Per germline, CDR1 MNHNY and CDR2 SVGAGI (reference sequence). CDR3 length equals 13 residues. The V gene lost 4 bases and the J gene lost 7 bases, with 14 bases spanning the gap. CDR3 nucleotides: TGTGCCAGCAGTTCTCAGGGGCCCGGGGAGCAGTACTTC. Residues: CASSSQGPGEQYF.

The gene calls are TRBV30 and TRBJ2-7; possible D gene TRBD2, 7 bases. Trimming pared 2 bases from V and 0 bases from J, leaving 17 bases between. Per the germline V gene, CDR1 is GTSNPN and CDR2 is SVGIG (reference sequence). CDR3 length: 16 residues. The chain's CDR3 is CAWSYGRGGGSYEQYF. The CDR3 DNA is TGTGCCTGGAGTTATGGGAGAGGGGGGGGCTCCTACGAGCAGTACTTC.

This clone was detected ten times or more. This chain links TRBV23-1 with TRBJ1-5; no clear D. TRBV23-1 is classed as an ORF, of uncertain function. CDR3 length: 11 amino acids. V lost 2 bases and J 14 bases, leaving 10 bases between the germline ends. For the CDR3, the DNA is TGCGCCAGCAGTCAAGTGGACCTGGAGCATTTT. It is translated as CASSQVDLEHF.

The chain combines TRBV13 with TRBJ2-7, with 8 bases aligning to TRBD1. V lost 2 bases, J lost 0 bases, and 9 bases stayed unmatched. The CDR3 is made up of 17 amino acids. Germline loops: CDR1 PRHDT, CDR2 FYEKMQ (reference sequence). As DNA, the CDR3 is TGTGCCAGCAGCTTAACCCAAACAGGGGGTTCCTCCTACGAGCAGTACTTC. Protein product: CASSLTQTGGSSYEQYF.

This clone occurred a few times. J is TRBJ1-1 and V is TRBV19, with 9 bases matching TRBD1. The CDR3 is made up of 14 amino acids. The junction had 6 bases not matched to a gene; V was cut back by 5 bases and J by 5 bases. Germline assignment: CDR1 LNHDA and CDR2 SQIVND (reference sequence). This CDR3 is CASSLVTGGTEAFF. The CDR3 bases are TGTGCCAGTAGTCTTGTGACAGGGGGAACTGAAGCTTTCTTT.